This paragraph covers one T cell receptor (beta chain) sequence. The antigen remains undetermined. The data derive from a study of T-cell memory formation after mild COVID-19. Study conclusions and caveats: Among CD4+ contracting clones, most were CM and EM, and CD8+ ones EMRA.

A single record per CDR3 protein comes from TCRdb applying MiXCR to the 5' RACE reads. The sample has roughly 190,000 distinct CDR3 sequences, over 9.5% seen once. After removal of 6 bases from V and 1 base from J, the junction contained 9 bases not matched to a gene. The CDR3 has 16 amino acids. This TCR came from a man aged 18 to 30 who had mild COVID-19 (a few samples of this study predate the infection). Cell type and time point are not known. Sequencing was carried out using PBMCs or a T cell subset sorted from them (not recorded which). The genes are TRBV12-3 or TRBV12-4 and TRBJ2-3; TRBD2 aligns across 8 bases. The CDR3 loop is CASSPSGGGGTDTQYF. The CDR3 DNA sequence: TGTGCCAGCAGCCCATCGGGGGGGGGAGGCACAGATACGCAGTATTTT.